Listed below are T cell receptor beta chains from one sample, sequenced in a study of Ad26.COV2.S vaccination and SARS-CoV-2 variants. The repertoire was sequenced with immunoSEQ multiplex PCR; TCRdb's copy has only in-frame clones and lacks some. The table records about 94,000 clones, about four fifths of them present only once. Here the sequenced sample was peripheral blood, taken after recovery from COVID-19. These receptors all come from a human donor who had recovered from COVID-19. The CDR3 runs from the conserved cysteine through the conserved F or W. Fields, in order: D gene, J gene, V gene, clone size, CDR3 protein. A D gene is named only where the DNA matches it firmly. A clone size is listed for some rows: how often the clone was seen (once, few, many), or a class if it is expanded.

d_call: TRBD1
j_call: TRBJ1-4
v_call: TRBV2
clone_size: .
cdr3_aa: CASIPGQGAPTNEKLFF

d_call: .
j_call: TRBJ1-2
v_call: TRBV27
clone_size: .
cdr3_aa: CASSPATTLNRAVDYGYTF

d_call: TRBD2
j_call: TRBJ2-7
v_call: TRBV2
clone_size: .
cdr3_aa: CASKGLDHYEQYF

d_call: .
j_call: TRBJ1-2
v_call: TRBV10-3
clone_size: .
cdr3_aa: CAISDVDSGGYTF

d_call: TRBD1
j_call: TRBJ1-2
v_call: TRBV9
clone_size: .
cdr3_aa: CASSVGDRANYGYTF

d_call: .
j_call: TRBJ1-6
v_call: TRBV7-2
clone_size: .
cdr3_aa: CASIENGGGSNSPLHF

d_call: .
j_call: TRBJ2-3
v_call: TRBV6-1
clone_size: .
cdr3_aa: CASSELVQAGTDTQYF

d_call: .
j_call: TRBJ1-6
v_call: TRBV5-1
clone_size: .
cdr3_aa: CASSFGDFWNSPLHF

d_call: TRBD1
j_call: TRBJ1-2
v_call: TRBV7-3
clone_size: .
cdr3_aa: CASSLRQGSVYGYTF

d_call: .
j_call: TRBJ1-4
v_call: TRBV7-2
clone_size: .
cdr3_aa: CASSFTQFRGSNEKLFF

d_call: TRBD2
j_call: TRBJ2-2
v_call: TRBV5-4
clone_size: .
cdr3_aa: CASSLGGLAATGELFF

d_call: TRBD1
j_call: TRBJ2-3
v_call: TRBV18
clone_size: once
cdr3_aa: CASSPDRGSHVSTDTQYF

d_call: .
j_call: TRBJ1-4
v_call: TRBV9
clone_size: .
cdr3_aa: CASSVATDQLSNEKLFF

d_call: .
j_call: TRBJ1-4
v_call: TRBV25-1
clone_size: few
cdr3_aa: CASSEGYGAEKLFF

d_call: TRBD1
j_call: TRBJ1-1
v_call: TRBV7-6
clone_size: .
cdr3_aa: CASSLEIQGAAEAFF

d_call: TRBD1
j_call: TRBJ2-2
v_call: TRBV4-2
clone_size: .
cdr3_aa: CASSQASGTGAGTGELFF

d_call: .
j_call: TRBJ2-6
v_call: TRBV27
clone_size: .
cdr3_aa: CASSVGGANVLTF

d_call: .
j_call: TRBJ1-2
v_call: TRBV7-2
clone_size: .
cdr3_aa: CASSLDGRVDYYGYTF

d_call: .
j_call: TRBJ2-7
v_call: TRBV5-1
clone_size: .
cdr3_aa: CASSTGRVLSYEQYF

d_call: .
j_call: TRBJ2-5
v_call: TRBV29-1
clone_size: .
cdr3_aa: CSVRDGQETQYF

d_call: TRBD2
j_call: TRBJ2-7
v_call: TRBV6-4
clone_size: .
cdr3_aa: CASSDSGGCSYEQYF

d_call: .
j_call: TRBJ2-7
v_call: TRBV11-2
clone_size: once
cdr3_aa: CASSLVGHSQLQSFEQYF

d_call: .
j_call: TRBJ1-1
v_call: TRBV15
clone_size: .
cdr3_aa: CATSRFTPGLNTEAFF

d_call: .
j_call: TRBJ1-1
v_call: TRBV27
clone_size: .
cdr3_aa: CASSLWSDTEAFF

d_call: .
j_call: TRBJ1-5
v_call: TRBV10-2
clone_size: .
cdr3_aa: CASSESRGQQPQHF

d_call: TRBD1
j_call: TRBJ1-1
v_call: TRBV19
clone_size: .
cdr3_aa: CASSAWRTGRRENTEAFF

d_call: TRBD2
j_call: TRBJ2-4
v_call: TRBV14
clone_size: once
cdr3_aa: CASSRTSGTSRKNIQYF

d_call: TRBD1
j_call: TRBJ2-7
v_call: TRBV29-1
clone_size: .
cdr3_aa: CSVVGQGRYEQYF

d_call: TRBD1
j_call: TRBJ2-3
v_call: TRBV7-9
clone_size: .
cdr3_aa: CASSPRGTGGRWYTDTQYF

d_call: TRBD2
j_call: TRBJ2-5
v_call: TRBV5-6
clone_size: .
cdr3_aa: CASSIRTSGRPGGDGTQYF

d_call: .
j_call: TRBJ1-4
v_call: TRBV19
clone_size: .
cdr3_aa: CASSIPDGNEKLFF

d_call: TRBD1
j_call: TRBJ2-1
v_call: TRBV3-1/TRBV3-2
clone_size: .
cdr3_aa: CASSQVFSRTGNPYNEQFF

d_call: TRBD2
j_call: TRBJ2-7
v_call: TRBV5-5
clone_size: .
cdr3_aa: CASSGRGGAYEQYF

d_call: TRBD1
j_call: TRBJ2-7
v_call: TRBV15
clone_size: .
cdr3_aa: CATSRGDRLREQYF

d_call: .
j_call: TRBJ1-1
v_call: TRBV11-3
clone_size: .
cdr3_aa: CASSLGWSRGAFF

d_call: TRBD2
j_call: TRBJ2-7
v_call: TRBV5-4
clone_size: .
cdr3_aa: CASSPGGRTSGRSEQYF

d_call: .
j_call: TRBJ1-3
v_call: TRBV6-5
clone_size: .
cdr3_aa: CATRGSGNTIYF

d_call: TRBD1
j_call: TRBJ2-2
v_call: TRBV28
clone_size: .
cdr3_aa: CASRSLRGLNTGELFF

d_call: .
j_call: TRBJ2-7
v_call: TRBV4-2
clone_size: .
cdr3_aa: CASSQAGDPFYEQYF

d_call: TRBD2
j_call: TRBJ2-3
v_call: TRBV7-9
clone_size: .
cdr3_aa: CASSFYGRATDTQYF

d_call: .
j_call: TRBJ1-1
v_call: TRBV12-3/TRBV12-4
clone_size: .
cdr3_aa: CASSPGFVAFF

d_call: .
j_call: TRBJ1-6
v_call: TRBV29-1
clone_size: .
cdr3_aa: CSVQLTSGDSPLHF

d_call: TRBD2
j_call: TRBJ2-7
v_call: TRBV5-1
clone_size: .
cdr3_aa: CASRPTSGRRQYF

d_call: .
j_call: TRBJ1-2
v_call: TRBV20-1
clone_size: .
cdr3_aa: CSATSDGRYTF

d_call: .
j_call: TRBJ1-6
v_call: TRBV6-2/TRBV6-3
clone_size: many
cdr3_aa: CASSYPADRATSNSPLHF

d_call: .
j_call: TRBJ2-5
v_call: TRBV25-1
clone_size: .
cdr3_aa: CASSEYGGYQETQYF

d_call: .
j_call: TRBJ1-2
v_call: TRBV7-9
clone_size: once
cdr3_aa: CASSLDLGGSSYGYTF

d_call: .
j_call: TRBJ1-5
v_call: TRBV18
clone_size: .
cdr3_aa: CASSPGTSQPQHF

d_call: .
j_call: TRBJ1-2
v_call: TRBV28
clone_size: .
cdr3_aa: CASSLSGGSNYGYTF

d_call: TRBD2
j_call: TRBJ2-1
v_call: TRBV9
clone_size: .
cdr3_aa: CASSESGRVVNEQFF

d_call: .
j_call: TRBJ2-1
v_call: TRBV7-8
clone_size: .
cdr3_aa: CASSIQTYNEQFF

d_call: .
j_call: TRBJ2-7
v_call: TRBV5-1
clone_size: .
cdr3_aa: CASSLRGYQYEQYF

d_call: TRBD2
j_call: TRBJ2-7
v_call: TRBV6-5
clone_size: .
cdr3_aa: CASSKTSGYEQYF

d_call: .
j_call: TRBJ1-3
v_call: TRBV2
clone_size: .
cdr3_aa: CASSPGDRSGNTIYF

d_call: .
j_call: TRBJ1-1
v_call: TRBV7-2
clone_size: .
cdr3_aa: CASSPDPFVDTEAFF

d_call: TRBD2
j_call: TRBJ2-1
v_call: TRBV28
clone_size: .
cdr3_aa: CASSLQREEQFF

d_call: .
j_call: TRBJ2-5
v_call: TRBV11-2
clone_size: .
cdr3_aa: CASSLRGAGEETQYF